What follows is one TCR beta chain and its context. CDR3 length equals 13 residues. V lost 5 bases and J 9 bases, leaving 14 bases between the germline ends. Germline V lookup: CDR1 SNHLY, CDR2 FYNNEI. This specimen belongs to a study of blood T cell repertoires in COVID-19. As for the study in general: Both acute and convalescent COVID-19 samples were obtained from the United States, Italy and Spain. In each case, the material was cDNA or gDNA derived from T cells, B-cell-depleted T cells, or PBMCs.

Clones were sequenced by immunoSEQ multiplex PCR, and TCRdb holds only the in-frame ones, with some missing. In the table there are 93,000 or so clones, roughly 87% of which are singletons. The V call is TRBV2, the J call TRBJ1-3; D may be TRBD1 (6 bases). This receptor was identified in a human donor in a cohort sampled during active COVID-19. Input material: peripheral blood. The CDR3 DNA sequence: TGTGCCAGCAGTCCTGGACAGAGTGCCACCATATATTTT. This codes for CASSPGQSATIYF.